The following is a TCR beta chain sequence with its context. Its specific antigen is unknown. No clone much larger than this one lies a single base away; base qualities are absent. A two-step multiplex PCR was used to amplify TCR-beta CDR3 regions from genomic DNA, and Illumina-compatible adaptors were added in the second step. TCR-beta immunosequencing was performed on an Illumina platform as a commercial immunoSEQ service. For the original study's pipeline: Repertoires were summarised as Top 10 Clones, the percentage of T-cell templates from the ten most frequent sequences, and productive clonality. Productive clonality had a range of 0 to 1, where 1 means a monoclonal population. Sequences comprising at least 0.1% of tumour T-cell templates but absent from matched non-adjacent lung were defined as tumour-associated clones and were identified via log10 scatter plots. Student's t-tests were used for two-group comparisons, ANOVA for comparisons across stages, and linear regression for relationships, with analyses done in GraphPad Prism7 and R. TCRdb provides this immuneACCESS table in a form limited to in-frame rearrangements. Some clones are lacking; in checked studies, under half of them reflect an unresolved V gene, and why the rest are absent is not known. The V and J calls and clone size come from that table; D and trimming were worked out from the DNA. The sample records about 3,500 clones, around 83% of which are singletons. Roughly a tenth of the sample rests with the top ten.

The CDR3 covers 14 residues, taking in both the cysteine and the phenylalanine. Just the 42-base CDR3 DNA is kept, in frame starting at base 1. Ends trimmed: V by 3 bases, J by 7 bases; bases unmatched to a gene: 4. The germline V gene (reference sequence) specifies SGHNT as CDR1 and YYREEE as CDR2. The data belong to a study of immune cell composition in non-small cell lung cancer (dated by TCRdb to the late 2010s). With respect to the entire study: To assign histologic subtype, which was mostly lung adenocarcinoma or squamous cell carcinoma, H&E was combined with p63, CK5, Napsin A and TTF-1 immunohistochemistry. Using Adaptive Biotechnologies, the researchers ran TCR-beta sequencing on around 35 paired NSCLC tumour and non-adjacent lung specimens, along with 26 tumour-only specimens. Supplementary cohort #1 consisted of around 11 lung adenocarcinoma cases with paired tumour/lung TCR-beta sequencing and with TIL populations generated to assess tumour reactivity. A few tumour specimens with TCR-beta data were of rare histological subtypes and were excluded from the subtype comparisons.

Study-level results and caveats: The reactivity cohort contained only around eleven cases, and the tumour-reactive clones were not shown to have sequences in common with the dominant in vivo tumour-associated clones. Tumour-associated clones >0.5% were found in nearly half of NSCLC cases, namely in about 30% of adenocarcinomas versus about 73% of squamous carcinomas. In ten to eleven adenocarcinoma cases, maximal tumour-associated clone frequency correlated strongly with TIL tumour reactivity, whereas overall clonality did not. No significant correlation was found between smoking pack-years and tumour TCR-beta clonality.

Normal lung samples came from the same patient and were non-adjacent lung tissue collected as far from the tumour as possible, with a minimum distance of 3 cm. Genomic DNA was extracted with the QIAamp DNA kit from frozen aliquots of unsorted single-cell suspensions. Tissues were received within 2 hours of resection and were immediately processed into single-cell suspensions. Tissue was broken up mechanically, digested enzymatically with DNase I, collagenase I and hyaluronidase for 25 to 35 minutes at 37 degrees C, and then filtered and RBC-lysed. The sequence came from a human donor with non-small cell lung cancer. The sample comprised non-adjacent lung tissue. The rearrangement joined TRBV5-4 to TRBJ1-6; 7 central bases correspond to TRBD1. CDR3 protein: CASSSGQPNSPLHF. The nucleotide sequence reads as follows: TGTGCCAGCAGCTCGGGACAGCCGAATTCACCCCTCCACTTT.